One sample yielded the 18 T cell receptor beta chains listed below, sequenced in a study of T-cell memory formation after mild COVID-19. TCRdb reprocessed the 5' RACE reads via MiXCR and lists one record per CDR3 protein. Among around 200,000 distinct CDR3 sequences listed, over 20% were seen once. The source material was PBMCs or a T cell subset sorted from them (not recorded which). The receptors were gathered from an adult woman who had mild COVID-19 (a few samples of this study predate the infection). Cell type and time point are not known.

Here the CDR3 DNA reads TGCAGTGCTAGAGACTCAGGGGTGACTGAAGCTTTCTTT. Its protein is CSARDSGVTEAFF. V is TRBV20-1 and J is TRBJ1-1; perhaps TRBD1 as D (6 bases). Deletions cut 0 bases from V and 5 bases from J, with 10 bases between. The germline V gene encodes CDR1 DFQATT and CDR2 SNEGSKA (reference sequence). The CDR3 extends over 13 amino acids.

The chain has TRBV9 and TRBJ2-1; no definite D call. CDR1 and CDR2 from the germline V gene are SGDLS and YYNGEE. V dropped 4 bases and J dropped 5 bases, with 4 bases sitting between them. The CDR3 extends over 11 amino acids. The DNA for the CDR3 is TGTGCCAGCAGCCCCGACAATGAGCAGTTCTTC. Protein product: CASSPDNEQFF.

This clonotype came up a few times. The CDR3 sequence: CASSFGTSGNQFF. As DNA, the CDR3 is TGTGCCAGCAGCTTCGGGACTAGCGGGAACCAGTTCTTC. The V call is TRBV9, the J call TRBJ2-1; TRBD2 aligns across 13 bases. CDR1 is SGDLS, CDR2 YYNGEE, per germline. The CDR3 is 13 residues long. Germline trimming cut 4 bases from V and 13 bases from J; bases unmatched to any gene: 5.

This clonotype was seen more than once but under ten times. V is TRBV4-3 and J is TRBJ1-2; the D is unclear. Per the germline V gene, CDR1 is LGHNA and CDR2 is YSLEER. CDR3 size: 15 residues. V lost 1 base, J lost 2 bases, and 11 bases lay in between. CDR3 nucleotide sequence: TGCGCCAGCAGCCAAGTCAAGACCGGGAACTATGGCTACACCTTC. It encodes CASSQVKTGNYGYTF.

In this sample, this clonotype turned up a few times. The CDR3 here is CASSPTAGTQGNTIYF. CDR3 DNA: TGTGCCAGCAGCCCGACGGCAGGGACGCAGGGAAACACCATATATTTT. The V gene is TRBV13, the J gene TRBJ1-3, with D possibly TRBD1 on 5 matching bases. The CDR3 has 16 amino acids. Germline V lookup: CDR1 PRHDT, CDR2 FYEKMQ (reference sequence). V was clipped by 5 bases and J by 4 bases, with 18 bases between them.

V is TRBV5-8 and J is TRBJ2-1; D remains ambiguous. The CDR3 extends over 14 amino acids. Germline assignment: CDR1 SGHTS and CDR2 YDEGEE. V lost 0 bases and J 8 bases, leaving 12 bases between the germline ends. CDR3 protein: CASSLAVVTDEQFF. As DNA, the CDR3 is TGTGCCAGCAGCTTGGCCGTGGTGACCGATGAGCAGTTCTTC.

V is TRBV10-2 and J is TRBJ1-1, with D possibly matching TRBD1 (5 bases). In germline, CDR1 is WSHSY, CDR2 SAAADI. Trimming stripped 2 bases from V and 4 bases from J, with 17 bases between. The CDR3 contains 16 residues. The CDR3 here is CASSEAQGPATTEAFF. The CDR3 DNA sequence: TGCGCCAGCAGTGAGGCGCAGGGACCGGCGACCACTGAAGCTTTCTTT.

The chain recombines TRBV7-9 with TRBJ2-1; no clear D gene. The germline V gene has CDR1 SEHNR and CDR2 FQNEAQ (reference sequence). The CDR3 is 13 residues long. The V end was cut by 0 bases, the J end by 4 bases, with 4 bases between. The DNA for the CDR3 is TGTGCCAGCAGCTTAGCCAGTTACAATGAGCAGTTCTTC. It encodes CASSLASYNEQFF. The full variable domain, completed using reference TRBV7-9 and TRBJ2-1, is DTGVSQNPRHKITKRGQNVTFRCDPISEHNRLYWYRQTLGQGPEFLTYFQNEAQLEKSRLLSDRFSAERPKGSFSTLEIQRTEQGDSAMYLCASSLASYNEQFFGPGTRLTVL.

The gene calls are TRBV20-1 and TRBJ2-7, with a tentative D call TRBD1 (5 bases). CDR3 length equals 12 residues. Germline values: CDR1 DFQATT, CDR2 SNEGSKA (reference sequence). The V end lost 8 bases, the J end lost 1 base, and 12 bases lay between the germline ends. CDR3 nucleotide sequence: TGCAGTATCGAAGGGGCATCCTACGAGCAGTACTTC. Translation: CSIEGASYEQYF.

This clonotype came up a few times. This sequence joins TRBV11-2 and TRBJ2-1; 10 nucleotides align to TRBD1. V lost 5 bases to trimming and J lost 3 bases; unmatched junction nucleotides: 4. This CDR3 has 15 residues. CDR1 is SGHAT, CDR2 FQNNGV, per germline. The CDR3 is CASSRTGGVYNEQFF. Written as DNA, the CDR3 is TGTGCCAGCAGCCGGACAGGGGGAGTCTACAATGAGCAGTTCTTC. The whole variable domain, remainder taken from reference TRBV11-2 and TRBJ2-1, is EAGVAQSPRYKIIEKRQSVAFWCNPISGHATLYWYQQILGQGPKLLIQFQNNGVVDDSQLPKDRFSAERLKGVDSTLKIQPAKLEDSAVYLCASSRTGGVYNEQFFGPGTRLTVL.

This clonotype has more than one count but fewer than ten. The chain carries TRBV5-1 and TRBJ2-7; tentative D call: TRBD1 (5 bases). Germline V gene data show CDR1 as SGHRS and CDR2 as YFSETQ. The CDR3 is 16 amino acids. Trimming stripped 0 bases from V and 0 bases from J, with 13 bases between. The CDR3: CASSLGWTQTSYEQYF. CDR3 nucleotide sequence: TGCGCCAGCAGCTTGGGATGGACACAAACCTCCTACGAGCAGTACTTC.

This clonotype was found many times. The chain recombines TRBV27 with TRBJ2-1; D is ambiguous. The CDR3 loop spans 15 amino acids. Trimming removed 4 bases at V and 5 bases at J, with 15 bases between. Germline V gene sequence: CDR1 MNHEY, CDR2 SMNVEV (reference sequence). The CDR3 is CASSSGPPVDNEQFF. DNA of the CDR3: TGTGCCAGCAGTTCCGGACCGCCCGTAGACAATGAGCAGTTCTTC.

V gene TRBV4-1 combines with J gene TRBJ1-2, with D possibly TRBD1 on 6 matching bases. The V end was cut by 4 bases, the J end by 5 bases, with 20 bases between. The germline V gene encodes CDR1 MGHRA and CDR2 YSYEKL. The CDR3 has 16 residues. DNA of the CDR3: TGCGCCAGCAGCCCAGAGAGGGGGAACCAAGCGTATGGCTACACCTTC. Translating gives CASSPERGNQAYGYTF.

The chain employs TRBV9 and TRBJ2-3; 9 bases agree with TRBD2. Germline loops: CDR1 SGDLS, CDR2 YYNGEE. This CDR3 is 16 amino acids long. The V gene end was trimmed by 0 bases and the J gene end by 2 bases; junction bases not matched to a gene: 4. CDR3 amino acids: CASSVALAGDTDTQYF. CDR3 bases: TGTGCCAGCAGCGTAGCTTTAGCGGGAGACACAGATACGCAGTATTTT.

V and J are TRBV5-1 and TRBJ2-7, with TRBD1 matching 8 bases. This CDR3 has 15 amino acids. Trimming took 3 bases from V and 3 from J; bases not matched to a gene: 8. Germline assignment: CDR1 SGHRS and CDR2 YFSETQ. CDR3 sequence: CASSSRQGLHYEQYF. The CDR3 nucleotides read TGCGCCAGCAGCTCCAGACAGGGGCTCCACTACGAGCAGTACTTC.

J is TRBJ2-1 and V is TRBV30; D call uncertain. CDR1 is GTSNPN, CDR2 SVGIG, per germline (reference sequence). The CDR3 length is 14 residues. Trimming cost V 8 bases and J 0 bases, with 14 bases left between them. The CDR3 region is CATLSPSSYNEQFF. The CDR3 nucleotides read TGTGCCACCTTGTCCCCTAGCTCCTACAATGAGCAGTTCTTC. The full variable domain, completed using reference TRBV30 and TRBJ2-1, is SQTIHQWPATLVQPVGSPLSLECTVEGTSNPNLYWYRQAAGRGLQLLFYSVGIGQISSEVPQNLSASRPQDRQFILSSKKLLLSDSGFYLCATLSPSSYNEQFFGPGTRLTVL.

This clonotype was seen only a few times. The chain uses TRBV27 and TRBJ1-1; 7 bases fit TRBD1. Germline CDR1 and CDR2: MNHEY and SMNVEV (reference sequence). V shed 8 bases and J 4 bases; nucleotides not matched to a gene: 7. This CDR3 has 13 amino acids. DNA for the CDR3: TGTGCCAGCCAGGGGGGCGCGGTCACTGAAGCTTTCTTT. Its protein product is CASQGGAVTEAFF.

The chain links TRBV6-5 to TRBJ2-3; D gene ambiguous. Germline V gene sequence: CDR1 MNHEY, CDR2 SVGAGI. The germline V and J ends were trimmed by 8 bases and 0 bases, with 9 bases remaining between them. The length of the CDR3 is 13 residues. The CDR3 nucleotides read TGTGCCAGCGGCCTCCCGAGCACAGATACGCAGTATTTT. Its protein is CASGLPSTDTQYF.